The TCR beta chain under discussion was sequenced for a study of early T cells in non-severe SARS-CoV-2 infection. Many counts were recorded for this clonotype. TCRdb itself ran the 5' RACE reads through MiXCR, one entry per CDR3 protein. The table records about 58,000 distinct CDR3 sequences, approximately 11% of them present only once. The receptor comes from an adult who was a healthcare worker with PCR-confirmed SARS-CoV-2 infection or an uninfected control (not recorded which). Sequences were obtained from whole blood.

CDR3 sequence: CASSLFPDRTTDTQYF. CDR3 coding DNA: TGTGCCAGCAGCTTATTCCCCGACAGAACCACAGATACGCAGTATTTT. The V and J genes are TRBV11-2 and TRBJ2-3; the D gene is possibly TRBD1 (5 bases). This CDR3 is 16 amino acids long. V lost 2 bases to trimming and J lost 2 bases, with 14 bases between them. CDR1 and CDR2 (germline): SGHAT, FQNNGV.